These T cell receptor beta chains were read from a single sample in a study of T cell responses to AZD1222 COVID-19 vaccine. Using immunoSEQ multiplex PCR, the repertoire was profiled, and TCRdb retains in-frame clones only, with some absent. The table lists roughly 150,000 clones, 85% to 95% of them singletons. The sample was peripheral blood, taken on day 0 of AZD1222 vaccination. The receptors originated from an adult in good health. Both conserved end residues are part of each CDR3. Fields, in order: clone size, V gene, J gene, D gene, CDR3 DNA, CDR3 protein. A D gene is named only where the DNA matches it firmly. Rows give clone size only sometimes, using once, few, many, or a class for an expanded clone.

>NA|TRBV19|TRBJ1-4|NA
TGTGCCTCAACGGGGGGGACACGGAATGAAAAACTGTTTTTT
CASTGGTRNEKLFF
>once|TRBV5-1|TRBJ2-7|NA
TGCGCCAGCAGCGCAGACAGCGTCTCCTACGAGCAGTACTTC
CASSADSVSYEQYF
>NA|TRBV19|TRBJ2-7|TRBD1
TGTGCCAGTACCCCGGGACAGGGACCCTACGAGCAGTACTTC
CASTPGQGPYEQYF
>NA|TRBV6-5|TRBJ1-2|TRBD1
TGTGCCAGCAACCGACAGGGGGAAGGCTACACCTTC
CASNRQGEGYTF
>NA|TRBV19|TRBJ1-4|NA
TGTGCCAGTAGTCTCACATCGGGTGAAAAACTGTTTTTT
CASSLTSGEKLFF
>NA|TRBV3-1/TRBV3-2|TRBJ2-4|NA
TGTGCCTCACCCGGGGAAGACCCCAAAAACATTCAGTACTTC
CASPGEDPKNIQYF
>NA|TRBV30|TRBJ2-5|NA
TGTGCCTGGAGCGGACCGTTGAGAGAGACCCAGTACTTC
CAWSGPLRETQYF
>NA|TRBV6-2/TRBV6-3|TRBJ1-5|NA
TGTGCCAGCAGTTACTCGTCCAGGGACCTAGTTAGCAATCAGCCCCAGCATTTT
CASSYSSRDLVSNQPQHF
>NA|TRBV10-3|TRBJ1-5|NA
TGTGCCATCAGTGAACGCGACAGGAATCAGCCCCAGCATTTT
CAISERDRNQPQHF
>NA|TRBV29-1|TRBJ2-2|NA
TGCAGCGTCAGGGGTTACACCGGGGAGCTGTTTTTT
CSVRGYTGELFF
>NA|TRBV3-1/TRBV3-2|TRBJ1-4|NA
TGTGCCAGCAGTAAGGGTTGGGAAAAACTGTTTTTT
CASSKGWEKLFF
>NA|TRBV7-2|TRBJ1-4|TRBD1
TGTGCCAGCAGCTCTGACAGGGGCAATGAAAAACTGTTTTTT
CASSSDRGNEKLFF
>NA|TRBV6-5|TRBJ1-1|NA
TGTGCCAGCAGTTTCTCCTCTCCCACTGAAGCTTTCTTT
CASSFSSPTEAFF
>NA|TRBV18|TRBJ2-7|NA
TGTGCCAGCTCAGCCTCTTCCTACGAGCAGTACTTC
CASSASSYEQYF
>NA|TRBV12-5|TRBJ2-7|TRBD1
TGTGCTAGTGGTTTGGCGCGGACAGGCCCTTCCTACGAGCAGTACTTC
CASGLARTGPSYEQYF
>NA|TRBV5-6|TRBJ2-5|NA
TGTGCCAGCAGCCCGCGACAGCGATATCAAGAGACCCAGTACTTC
CASSPRQRYQETQYF
>medium-sized|TRBV28|TRBJ2-1|NA
TGTGCCAGCAGTCTCACTAGGGCGGGCAATGAGCAGTTCTTC
CASSLTRAGNEQFF
>NA|TRBV6-2/TRBV6-3|TRBJ2-1|NA
TGTGCCAGCAGTACCCCCGGCGGGGCCAATGAGCAGTTCTTC
CASSTPGGANEQFF
>NA|TRBV10-3|TRBJ1-2|TRBD1
TGTGCCATCAGCGCACAGGGGAGTGAGCGGGGCTACACCTTC
CAISAQGSERGYTF
>NA|TRBV7-9|TRBJ1-1|NA
TGTGCCAGCAGCTTAGAAGGACACACTGAAGCTTTCTTT
CASSLEGHTEAFF
>NA|TRBV7-9|TRBJ2-5|NA
TGTGCCAGCAGCCCCCAGGATGGAGGTGGGAAGACCCAGTACTTC
CASSPQDGGGKTQYF
>NA|TRBV2|TRBJ1-1|NA
TGTGCCCTCAAAGGGCCGGAAGAAGCTTTCTTT
CALKGPEEAFF
>NA|TRBV4-3|TRBJ2-5|NA
TGCGCCAGCAGCCAGATCCGGACAGCCCAAGAGACCCAGTACTTC
CASSQIRTAQETQYF
>NA|TRBV18|TRBJ2-5|NA
TGTGCCAGCTCACCAAAGGAGACCCAGTACTTC
CASSPKETQYF
>NA|TRBV15|TRBJ1-2|NA
TGTGCCACGACGGGGATCCCTTATGGCTACACCTTC
CATTGIPYGYTF
>NA|TRBV19|TRBJ2-5|TRBD2
TGTGCCAGTAGTATAGATGGGCCTTTGGGGACTAGAGGGAAGGAGACCCAGTACTTC
CASSIDGPLGTRGKETQYF
>NA|TRBV2|TRBJ1-5|TRBD1
TGTGCCAGCAGGGTGGGTCCAGGGGGTGACACTCATTTT
CASRVGPGGDTHF
>NA|TRBV12-3/TRBV12-4|TRBJ1-3|NA
TGTGCCAGCGCGCTTCTTTCTGGAAACACCATATATTTT
CASALLSGNTIYF
>NA|TRBV7-9|TRBJ2-1|NA
TGTGCCAGCGAGGGGGAGTACAATGAGCAGTTCTTC
CASEGEYNEQFF